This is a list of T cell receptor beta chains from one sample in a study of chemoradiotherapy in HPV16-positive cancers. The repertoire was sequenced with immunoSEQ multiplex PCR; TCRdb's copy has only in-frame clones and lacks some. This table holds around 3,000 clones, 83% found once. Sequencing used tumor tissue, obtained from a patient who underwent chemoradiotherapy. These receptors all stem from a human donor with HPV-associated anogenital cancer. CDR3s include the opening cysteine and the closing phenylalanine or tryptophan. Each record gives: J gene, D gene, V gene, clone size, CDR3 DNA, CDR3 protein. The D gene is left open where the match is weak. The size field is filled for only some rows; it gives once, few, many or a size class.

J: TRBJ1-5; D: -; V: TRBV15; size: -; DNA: TGTGCCACCAGCAGAGATTTTGAGGGGTTTCAGCCCCAGCATTTT; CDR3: CATSRDFEGFQPQHF
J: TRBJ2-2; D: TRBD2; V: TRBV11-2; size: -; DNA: TGTGCCAGCAGCGAAGGTAGCGGGAGACGGTACACCGGGGAGCTGTTTTTT; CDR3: CASSEGSGRRYTGELFF
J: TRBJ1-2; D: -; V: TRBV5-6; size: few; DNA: TGTGCCAGCAGCTTGAGGGGCCAGAGCTATGGCTACACCTTC; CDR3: CASSLRGQSYGYTF
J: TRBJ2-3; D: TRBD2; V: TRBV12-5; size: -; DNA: TGTGCTAGTGGCTCCACTAGCGGGCATACGCAGTATTTT; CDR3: CASGSTSGHTQYF
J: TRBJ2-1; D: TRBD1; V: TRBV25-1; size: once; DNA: TGTGCCAGCAGTGCCCACACAGGGGTGGACGGCAATGAGCAGTTCTTC; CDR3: CASSAHTGVDGNEQFF
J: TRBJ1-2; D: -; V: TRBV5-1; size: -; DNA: TGCGCCAGCAGCTTGGAGGGTAACTATGGCTACACCTTC; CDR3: CASSLEGNYGYTF
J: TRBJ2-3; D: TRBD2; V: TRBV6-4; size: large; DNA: TGTGCCAGCAGTGAGTCTCTAGCGGGAGGGACAGATACGCAGTATTTT; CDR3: CASSESLAGGTDTQYF
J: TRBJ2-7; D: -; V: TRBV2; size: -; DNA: TGTGCCAGCAGAGCCAGACAGGAAGTTTCGTCCTACGAGCAGTACTTC; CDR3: CASRARQEVSSYEQYF
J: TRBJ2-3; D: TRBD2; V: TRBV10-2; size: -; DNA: TGCGCCAGCGGGGGGGTGGGTACTAGCACAGATACGCAGTATTTT; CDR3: CASGGVGTSTDTQYF
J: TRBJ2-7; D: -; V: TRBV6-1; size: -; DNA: TGTGCCAGCAAAGGGCTGGGGACCTACGAGCAGTACTTC; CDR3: CASKGLGTYEQYF
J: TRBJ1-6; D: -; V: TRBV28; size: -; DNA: TGTGCCAGCAGTTTAGGGGGGAGGGATTCACCCCTCCACTTT; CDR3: CASSLGGRDSPLHF